This TCR beta chain was captured by sequencing in a study of persistence of HIV-infected CD4 T cells. Study-wide findings and caveats: Within sorted populations, more oligoclonal TCRs accompanied more oligoclonal proviruses.

Deletions cut 3 bases from V and 8 bases from J, with 11 bases between. This CDR3 comprises 13 residues. Germline V CDR1 and CDR2: SNHLY, FYNNEI. With respect to this clone: The antigen is undetermined.

An overlapping HIV-1 Gag peptide pool stimulated these cells at 0.75 to 1 ug/peptide/mL. CD40L-negative CD69-negative CD45RO-high memory CD4+ T cells were sorted as populations depleted of antigen-responding cells. Plasma HIV-1 RNA stayed below 50 copies/mL for at least 4 years. The immunoSEQ assay was version 4, run in survey mode. Assay used: immunoSEQ multiplex PCR; TCRdb lists only in-frame clones, some missing. The repertoire consists of 50,000 to 65,000 clones, with more than 70% occurring once and the leading ten covering under 2%. The TCR sequence derives from an adult man with HIV who was CMV-seropositive. The chain links TRBV2 to TRBJ1-5; D is unclear. Source: CD4+ T cells sorted from PBMCs after 18-hour stimulation, taken from a patient who received antiretroviral therapy. The CDR3 sequence: CASSDGGMKPQHF. CDR3 DNA: TGTGCCAGCAGTGATGGAGGGATGAAGCCCCAGCATTTT.